This is a list of T cell receptor beta chains from one sample in a study of response to subunit inactivated influenza vaccine. One entry per CDR3 protein results from TCRdb running MiXCR on the RT-PCR reads. The table has roughly 790,000 distinct CDR3 sequences, around 20% seen once. Specimen: PBMCs from blood, collected 5 to 6 days after vaccination. Receptors originate from a middle-aged man who received an inactivated influenza vaccine. Both conserved end residues are part of each CDR3.

j_call,v_call,cdr3_aa
TRBJ2-2,TRBV5-1,CASSRWTGVGELFF
TRBJ2-1,TRBV7-9,CASSLPTASTAGNEQFF
TRBJ2-1,TRBV7-2,CASSLYGGGPYNEQFF
TRBJ1-2,TRBV5-1,CASSLGTGPYGYTF
TRBJ2-3,TRBV12-3/TRBV12-4,CASSFPPGYTQYF
TRBJ2-2,TRBV12-3/TRBV12-4,CASSFFRATNTGELFF
TRBJ1-5,TRBV20-1,CSASTGEGQPQHF
TRBJ2-1,TRBV14,CASSRPGGWSYNEQFF
TRBJ2-1,TRBV11-2,CASSPGLAGANEQFF
TRBJ2-5,TRBV12-3/TRBV12-4,CASTPLLEETQYF
TRBJ2-7,TRBV27,CASNRGGRAYEQYF